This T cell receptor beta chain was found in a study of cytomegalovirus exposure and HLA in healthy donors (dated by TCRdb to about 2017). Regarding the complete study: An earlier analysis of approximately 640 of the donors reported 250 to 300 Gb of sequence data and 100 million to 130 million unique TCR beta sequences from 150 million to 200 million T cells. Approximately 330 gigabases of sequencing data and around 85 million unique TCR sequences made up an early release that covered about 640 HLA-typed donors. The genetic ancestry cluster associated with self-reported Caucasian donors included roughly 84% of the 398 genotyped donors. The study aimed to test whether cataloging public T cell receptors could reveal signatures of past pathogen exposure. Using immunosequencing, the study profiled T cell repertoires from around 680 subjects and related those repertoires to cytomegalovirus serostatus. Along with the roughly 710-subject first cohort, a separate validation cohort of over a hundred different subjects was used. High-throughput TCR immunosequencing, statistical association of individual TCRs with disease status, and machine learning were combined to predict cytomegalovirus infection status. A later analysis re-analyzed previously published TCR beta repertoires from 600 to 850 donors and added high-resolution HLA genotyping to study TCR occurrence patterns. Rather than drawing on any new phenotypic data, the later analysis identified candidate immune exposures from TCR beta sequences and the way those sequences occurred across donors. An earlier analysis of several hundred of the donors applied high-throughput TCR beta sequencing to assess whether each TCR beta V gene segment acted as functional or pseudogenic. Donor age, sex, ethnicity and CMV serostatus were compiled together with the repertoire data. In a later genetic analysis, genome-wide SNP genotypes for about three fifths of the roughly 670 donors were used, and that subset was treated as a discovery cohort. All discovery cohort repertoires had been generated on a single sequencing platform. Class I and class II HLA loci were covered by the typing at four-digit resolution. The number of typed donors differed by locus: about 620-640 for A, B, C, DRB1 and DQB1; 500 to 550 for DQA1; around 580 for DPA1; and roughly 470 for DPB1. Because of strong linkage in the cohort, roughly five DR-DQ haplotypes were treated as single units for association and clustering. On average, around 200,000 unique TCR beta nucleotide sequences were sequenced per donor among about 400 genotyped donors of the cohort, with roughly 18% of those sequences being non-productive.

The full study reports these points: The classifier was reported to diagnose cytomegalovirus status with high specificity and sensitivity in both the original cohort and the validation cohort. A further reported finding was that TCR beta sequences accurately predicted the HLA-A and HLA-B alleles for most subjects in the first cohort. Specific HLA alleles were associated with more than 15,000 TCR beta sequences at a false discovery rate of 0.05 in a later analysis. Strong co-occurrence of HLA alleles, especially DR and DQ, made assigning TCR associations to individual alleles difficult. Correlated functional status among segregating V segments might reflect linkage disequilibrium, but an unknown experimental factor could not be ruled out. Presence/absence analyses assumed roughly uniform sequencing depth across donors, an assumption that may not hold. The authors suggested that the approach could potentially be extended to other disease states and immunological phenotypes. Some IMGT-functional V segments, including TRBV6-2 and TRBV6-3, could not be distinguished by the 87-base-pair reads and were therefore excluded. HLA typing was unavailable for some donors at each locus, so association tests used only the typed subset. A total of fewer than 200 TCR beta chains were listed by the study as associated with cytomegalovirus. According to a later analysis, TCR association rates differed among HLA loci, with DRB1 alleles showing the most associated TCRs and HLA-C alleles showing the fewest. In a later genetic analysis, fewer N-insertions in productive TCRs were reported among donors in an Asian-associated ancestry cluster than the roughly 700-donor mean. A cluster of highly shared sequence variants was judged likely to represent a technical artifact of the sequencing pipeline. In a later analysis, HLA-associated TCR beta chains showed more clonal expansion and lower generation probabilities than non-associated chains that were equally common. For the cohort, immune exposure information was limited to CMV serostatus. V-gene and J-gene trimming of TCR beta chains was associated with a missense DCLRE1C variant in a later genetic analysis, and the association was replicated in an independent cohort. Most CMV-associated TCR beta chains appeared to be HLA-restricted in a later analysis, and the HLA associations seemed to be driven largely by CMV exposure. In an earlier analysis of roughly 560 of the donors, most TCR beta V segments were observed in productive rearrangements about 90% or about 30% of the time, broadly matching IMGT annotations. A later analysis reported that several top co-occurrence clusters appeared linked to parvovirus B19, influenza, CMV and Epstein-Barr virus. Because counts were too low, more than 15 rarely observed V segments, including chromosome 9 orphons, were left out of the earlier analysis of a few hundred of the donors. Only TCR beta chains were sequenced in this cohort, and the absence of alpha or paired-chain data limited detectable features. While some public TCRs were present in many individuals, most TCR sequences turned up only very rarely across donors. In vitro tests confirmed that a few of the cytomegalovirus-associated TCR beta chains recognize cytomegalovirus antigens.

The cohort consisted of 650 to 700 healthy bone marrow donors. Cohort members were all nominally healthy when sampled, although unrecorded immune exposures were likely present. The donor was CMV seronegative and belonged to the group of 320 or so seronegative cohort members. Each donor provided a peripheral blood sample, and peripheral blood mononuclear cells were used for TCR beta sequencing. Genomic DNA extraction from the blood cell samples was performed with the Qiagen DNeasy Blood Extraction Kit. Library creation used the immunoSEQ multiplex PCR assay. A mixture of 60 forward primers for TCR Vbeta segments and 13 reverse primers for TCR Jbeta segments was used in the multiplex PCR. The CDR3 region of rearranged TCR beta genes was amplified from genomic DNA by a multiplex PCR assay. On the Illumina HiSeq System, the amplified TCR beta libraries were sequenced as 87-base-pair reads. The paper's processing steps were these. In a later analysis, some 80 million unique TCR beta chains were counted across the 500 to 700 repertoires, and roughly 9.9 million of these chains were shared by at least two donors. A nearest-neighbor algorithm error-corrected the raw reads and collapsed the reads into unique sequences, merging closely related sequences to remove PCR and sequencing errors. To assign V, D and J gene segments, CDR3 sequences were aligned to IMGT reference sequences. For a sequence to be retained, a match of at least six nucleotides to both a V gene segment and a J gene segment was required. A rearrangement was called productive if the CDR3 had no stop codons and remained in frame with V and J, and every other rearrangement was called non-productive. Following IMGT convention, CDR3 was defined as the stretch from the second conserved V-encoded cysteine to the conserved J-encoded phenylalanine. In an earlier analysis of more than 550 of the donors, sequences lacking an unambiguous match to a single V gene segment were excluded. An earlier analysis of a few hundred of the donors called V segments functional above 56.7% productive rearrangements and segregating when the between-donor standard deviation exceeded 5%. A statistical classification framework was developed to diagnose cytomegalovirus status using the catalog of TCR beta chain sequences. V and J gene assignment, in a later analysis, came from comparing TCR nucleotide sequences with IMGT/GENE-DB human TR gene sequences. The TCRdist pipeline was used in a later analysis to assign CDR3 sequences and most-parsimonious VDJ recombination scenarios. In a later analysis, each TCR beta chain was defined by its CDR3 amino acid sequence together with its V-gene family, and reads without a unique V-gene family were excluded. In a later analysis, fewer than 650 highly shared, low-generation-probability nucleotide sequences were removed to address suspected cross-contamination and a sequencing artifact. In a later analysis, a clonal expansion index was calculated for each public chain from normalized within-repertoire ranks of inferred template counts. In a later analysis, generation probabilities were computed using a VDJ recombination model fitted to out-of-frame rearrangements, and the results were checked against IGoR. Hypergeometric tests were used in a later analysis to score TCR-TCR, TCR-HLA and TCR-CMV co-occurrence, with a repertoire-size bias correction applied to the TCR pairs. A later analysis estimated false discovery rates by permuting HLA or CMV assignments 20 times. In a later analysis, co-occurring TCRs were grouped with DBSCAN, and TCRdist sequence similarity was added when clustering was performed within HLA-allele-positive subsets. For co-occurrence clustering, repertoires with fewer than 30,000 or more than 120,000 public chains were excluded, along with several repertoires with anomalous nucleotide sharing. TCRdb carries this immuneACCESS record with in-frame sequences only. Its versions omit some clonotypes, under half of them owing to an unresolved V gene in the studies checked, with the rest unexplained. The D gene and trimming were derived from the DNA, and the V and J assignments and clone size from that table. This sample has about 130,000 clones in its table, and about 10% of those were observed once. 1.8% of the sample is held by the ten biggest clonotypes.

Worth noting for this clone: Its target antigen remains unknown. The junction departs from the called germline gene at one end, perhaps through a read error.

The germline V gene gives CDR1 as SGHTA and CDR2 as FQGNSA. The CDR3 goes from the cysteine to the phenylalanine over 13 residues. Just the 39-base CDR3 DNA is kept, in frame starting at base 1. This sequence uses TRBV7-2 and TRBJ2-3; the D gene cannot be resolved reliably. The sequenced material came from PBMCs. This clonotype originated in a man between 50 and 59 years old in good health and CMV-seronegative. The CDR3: CASSLASTDTQYF. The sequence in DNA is TGTGCCAGCAGCTTAGCTAGCACGGATACGCAGTATTTT.